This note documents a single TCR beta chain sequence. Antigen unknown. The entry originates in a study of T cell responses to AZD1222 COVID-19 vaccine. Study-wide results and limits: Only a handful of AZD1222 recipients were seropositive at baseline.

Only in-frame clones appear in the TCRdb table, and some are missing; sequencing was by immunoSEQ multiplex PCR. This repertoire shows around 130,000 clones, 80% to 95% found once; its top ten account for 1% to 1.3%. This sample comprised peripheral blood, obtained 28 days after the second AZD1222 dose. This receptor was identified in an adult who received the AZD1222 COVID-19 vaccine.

Written as DNA, the CDR3 is TGCAGTGCTAGTTATTCCATCCGGGGAGCTTTCTTT. Translated: CSASYSIRGAFF. V and J are TRBV20-1 and TRBJ1-1; no clear D. The CDR3 contains 12 residues. The V and J ends lost 3 bases and 10 bases respectively, with 15 bases between them. The V gene's germline CDR1 is DFQATT and CDR2 SNEGSKA (reference sequence).